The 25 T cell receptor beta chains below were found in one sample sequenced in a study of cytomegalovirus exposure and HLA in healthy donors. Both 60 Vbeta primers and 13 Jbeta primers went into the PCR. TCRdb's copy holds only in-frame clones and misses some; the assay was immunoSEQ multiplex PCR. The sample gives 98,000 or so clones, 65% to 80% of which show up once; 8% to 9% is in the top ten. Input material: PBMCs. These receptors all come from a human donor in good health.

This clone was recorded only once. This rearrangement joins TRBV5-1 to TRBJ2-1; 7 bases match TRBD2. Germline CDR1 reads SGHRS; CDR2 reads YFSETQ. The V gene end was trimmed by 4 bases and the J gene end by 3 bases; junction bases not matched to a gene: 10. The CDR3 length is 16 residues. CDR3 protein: CASSLFGGSYYNEQFF. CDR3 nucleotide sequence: TGCGCCAGCAGCCTGTTCGGCGGGAGCTACTACAATGAGCAGTTCTTC.

The CDR3: CASSRLLRTYEQYF. CDR3 DNA: TGTGCCAGCAGCCGGCTACTGAGGACCTACGAGCAGTACTTC. This chain uses TRBV6-1 with TRBJ2-7; unclear D gene. The CDR3 totals 14 residues. The V gene's germline CDR1 is MNHNS and CDR2 SASEGT. Deletions cut 6 bases from V and 2 bases from J, with 14 bases between.

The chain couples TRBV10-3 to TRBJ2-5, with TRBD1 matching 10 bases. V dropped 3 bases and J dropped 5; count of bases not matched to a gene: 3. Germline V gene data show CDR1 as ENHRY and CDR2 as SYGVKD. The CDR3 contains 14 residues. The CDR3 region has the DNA TGTGCCATCAGTGATGACAGGGGGCAGGAGACCCAGTACTTC. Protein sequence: CAISDDRGQETQYF.

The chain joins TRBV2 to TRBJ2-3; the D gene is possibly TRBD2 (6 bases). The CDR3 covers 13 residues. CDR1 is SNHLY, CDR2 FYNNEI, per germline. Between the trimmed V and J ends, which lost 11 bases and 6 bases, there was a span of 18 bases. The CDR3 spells CARRLLAEDTQYF. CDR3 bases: TGTGCCCGCCGACTTTTAGCGGAGGATACGCAGTATTTT.

In DNA form, the CDR3 reads TGCGCCAGCAGCTCCGAGTCGTACACTGAAGCTTTCTTT. Amino acid sequence: CASSSESYTEAFF. The V gene is TRBV5-1, the J gene TRBJ1-1; D is unclear. This CDR3 has 13 amino acids. Germline V gene data show CDR1 as SGHRS and CDR2 as YFSETQ. The germline V and J ends were trimmed by 3 bases and 3 bases, with 9 bases remaining between them.

CDR3 amino acids: CASSQGSGLAGGPYYEQYF. CDR3 nucleotide sequence: TGCGCCAGCAGCCAAGGTTCGGGACTAGCGGGAGGGCCCTACTACGAGCAGTACTTC. The chain couples TRBV4-3 to TRBJ2-7; 16 nucleotides match TRBD2. This CDR3 is built from 19 residues. Germline CDR1 LGHNA, CDR2 YSLEER. V lost 1 base, J lost 3 bases, and 9 bases stayed unmatched.

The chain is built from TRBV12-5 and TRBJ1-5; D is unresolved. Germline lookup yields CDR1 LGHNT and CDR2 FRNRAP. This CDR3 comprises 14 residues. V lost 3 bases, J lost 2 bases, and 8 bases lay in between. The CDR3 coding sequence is TGTGCTAGTGGTTTCGGTCTAGGCAATCAGCCCCAGCATTTT. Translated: CASGFGLGNQPQHF.

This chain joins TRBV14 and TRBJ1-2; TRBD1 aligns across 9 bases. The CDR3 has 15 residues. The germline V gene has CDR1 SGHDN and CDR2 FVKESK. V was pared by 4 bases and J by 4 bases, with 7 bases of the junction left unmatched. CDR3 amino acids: CASSLGTGKTYGYTF. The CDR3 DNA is TGTGCCAGCAGCCTCGGGACAGGGAAGACCTATGGCTACACCTTC.

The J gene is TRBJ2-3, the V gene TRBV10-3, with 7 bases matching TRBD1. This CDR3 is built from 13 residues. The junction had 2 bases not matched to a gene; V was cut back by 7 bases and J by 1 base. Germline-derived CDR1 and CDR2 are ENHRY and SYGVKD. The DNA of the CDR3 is TGTGCCATCAAAGGGACAGGCACAGATACGCAGTATTTT. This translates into CAIKGTGTDTQYF.

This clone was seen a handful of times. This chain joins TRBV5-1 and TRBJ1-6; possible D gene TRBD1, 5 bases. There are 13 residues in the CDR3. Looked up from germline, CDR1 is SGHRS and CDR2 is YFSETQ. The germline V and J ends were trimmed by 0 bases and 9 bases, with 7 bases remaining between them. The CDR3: CASSLGQGSPLHF. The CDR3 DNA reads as TGCGCCAGCAGCTTGGGGCAGGGTTCACCCCTCCACTTT.

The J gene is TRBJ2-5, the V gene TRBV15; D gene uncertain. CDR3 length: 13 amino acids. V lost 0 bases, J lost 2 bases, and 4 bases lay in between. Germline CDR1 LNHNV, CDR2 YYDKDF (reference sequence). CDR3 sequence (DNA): TGTGCCACCAGCAGAGACATGCAAGAGACCCAGTACTTC. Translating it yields CATSRDMQETQYF. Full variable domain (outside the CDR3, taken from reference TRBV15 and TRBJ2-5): DAMVIQNPRYQVTQFGKPVTLSCSQTLNHNVMYWYQQKSSQAPKLLFHYYDKDFNNEADTPDNFQSRRPNTSFCFLDIRSPGLGDTAMYLCATSRDMQETQYFGPGTRLLVL.

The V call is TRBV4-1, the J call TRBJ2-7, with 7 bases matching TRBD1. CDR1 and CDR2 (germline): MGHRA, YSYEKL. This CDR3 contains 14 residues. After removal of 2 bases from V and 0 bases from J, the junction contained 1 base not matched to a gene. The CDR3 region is CASSQRTGSYEQYF. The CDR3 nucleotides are TGCGCCAGCAGCCAACGGACAGGCTCCTACGAGCAGTACTTC.

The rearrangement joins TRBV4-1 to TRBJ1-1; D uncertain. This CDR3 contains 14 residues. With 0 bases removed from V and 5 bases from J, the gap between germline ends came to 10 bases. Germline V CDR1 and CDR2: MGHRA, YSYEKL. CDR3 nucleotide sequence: TGCGCCAGCAGCCAAGATCAGAGACAAACTGAAGCTTTCTTT. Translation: CASSQDQRQTEAFF.

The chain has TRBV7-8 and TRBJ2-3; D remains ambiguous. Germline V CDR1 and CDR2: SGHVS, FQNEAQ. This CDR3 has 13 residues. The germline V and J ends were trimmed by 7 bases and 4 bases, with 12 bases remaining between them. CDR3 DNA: TGTGCCAGCACGGAAGACTCTTCAGATACGCAGTATTTT. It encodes CASTEDSSDTQYF.

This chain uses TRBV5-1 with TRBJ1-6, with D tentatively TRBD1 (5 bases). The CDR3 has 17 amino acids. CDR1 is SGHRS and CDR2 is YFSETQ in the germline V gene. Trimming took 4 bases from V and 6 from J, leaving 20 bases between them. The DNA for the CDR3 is TGCGCCAGCAGCCGATTCGACAGCGAAACACCTAATTCACCCCTCCACTTT. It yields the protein CASSRFDSETPNSPLHF. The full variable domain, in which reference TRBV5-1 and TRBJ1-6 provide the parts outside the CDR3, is KAGVTQTPRYLIKTRGQQVTLSCSPISGHRSVSWYQQTPGQGLQFLFEYFSETQRNKGNFPGRFSGRQFSNSRSEMNVSTLELGDSALYLCASSRFDSETPNSPLHFGNGTRLTVT.

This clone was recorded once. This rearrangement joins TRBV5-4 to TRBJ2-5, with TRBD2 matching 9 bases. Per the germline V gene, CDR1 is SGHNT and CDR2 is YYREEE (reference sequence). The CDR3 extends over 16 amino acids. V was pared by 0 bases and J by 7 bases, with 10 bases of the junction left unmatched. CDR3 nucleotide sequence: TGTGCCAGCAGCTTGGGAAGTAGCGGGAGACTCGGGACCCAGTACTTC. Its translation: CASSLGSSGRLGTQYF.

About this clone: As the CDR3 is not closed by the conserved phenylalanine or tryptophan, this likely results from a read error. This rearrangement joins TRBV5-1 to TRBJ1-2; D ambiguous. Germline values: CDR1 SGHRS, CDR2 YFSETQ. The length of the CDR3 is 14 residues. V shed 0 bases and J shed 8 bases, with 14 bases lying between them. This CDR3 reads CASSLEVSGGGYTL. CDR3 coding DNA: TGCGCCAGCAGCTTGGAAGTTTCAGGTGGAGGCTACACCCTC.

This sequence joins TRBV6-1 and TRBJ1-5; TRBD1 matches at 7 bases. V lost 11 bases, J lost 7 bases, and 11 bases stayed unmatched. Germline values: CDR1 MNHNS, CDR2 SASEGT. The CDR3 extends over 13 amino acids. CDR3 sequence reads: CAGTTGSGQPQHF. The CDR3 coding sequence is TGTGCCGGCACGACAGGGTCAGGGCAGCCCCAGCATTTT.

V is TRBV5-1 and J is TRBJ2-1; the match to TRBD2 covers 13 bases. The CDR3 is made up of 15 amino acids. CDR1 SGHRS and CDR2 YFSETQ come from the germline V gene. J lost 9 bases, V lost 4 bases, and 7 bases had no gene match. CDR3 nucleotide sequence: TGCGCCAGCAGCCTACTAGCGGGGGGGCGTGGTGAGCAGTTCTTC. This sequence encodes CASSLLAGGRGEQFF.

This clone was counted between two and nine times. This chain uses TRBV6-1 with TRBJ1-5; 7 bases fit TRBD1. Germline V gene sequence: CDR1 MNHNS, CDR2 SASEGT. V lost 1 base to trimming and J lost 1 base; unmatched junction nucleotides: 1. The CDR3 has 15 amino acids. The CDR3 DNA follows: TGTGCCAGCAGTGAAGTAGGGGGCAGCAATCAGCCCCAGCATTTT. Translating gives CASSEVGGSNQPQHF.

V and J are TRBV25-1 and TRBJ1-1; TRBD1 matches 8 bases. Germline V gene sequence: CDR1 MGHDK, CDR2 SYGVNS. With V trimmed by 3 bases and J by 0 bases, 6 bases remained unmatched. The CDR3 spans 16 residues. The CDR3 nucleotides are TGTGCCAGCAGTGAGGACAGGACAGGGATGAACACTGAAGCTTTCTTT. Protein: CASSEDRTGMNTEAFF.

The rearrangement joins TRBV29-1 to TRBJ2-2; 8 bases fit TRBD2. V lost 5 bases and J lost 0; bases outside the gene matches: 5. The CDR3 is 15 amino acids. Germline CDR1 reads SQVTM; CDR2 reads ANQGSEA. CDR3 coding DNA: TGCAGCGTTCCTACTAGCGGAGCGAACACCGGGGAGCTGTTTTTT. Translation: CSVPTSGANTGELFF.

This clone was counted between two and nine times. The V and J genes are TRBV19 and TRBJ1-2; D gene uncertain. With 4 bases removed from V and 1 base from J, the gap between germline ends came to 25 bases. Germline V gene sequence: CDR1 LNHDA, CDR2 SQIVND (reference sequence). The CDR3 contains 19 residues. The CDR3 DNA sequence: TGTGCCAGTAGTACACCCCGGACGGGAGGAAGACGCTTTAACTATGGCTACACCTTC. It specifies CASSTPRTGGRRFNYGYTF.

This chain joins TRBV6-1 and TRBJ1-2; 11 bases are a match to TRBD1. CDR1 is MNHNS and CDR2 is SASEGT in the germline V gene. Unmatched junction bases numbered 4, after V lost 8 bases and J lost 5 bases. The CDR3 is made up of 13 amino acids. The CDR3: CASGGQGAYGYTF. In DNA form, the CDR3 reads TGTGCCAGCGGCGGACAGGGGGCGTATGGCTACACCTTC.

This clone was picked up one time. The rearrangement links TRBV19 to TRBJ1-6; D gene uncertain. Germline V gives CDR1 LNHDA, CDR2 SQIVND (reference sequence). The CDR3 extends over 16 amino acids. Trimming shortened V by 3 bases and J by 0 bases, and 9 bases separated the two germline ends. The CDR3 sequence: CASSMATSSYNSPLHF. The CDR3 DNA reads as TGTGCCAGTAGTATGGCGACATCCTCCTATAATTCACCCCTCCACTTT.